One T cell receptor (beta chain) is described in this entry. The target antigen is unknown. TCRdb itself ran the reads through MiXCR, one entry per CDR3 protein. This table has about 310,000 distinct CDR3 sequences, around a quarter appearing once. The sample originates from a study of T cell repertoires in cytomegalovirus infection. The wider study: Used in the study were CMV epitopes, some recently identified and HLA-C-restricted, others well-studied and HLA-B-restricted. Study results and caveats: Summed frequency of shared TCR beta families picked out CMV carriers who also had the relevant HLA. Ex vivo responses were dominated by HLA-C-restricted CMV-specific TCR beta clonotypes.

Per the germline V gene, CDR1 is SEHNR and CDR2 is FQNEAQ (reference sequence). This CDR3 contains 11 residues. Trimming shortened V by 5 bases and J by 4 bases, and 2 bases separated the two germline ends. The chain links TRBV7-9 to TRBJ1-4; D is uncertain. The specimen was cultured PBMCs, collected from culture after CMV antigen stimulation. This sequence originates from a human donor in good health (CMV status not recorded). Some clones in this sample may be carry-over from other donors' samples. CDR3 sequence (DNA): TGTGCCAGCAGCGGTAATGAAAAACTGTTTTTT. This gives the protein CASSGNEKLFF.